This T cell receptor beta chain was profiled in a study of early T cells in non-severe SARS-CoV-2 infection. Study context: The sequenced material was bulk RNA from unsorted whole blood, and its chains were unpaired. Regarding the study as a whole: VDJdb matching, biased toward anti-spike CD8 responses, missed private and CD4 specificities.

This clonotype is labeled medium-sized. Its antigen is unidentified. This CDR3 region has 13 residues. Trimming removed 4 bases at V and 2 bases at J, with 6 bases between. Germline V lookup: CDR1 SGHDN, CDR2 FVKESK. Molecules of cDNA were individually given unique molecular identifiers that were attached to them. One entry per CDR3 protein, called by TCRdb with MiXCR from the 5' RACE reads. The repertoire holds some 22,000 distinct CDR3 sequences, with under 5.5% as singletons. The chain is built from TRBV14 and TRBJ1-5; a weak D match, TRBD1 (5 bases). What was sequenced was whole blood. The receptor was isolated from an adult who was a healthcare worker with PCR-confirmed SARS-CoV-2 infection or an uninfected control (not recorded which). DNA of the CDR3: TGTGCCAGCAGCCCGGGGGGCAATCAGCCCCAGCATTTT. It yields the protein CASSPGGNQPQHF. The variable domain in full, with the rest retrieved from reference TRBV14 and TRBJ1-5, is EAGVTQFPSHSVIEKGQTVTLRCDPISGHDNLYWYRRVMGKEIKFLLHFVKESKQDESGMPNNRFLAERTGGTYSTLKVQPAELEDSGVYFCASSPGGNQPQHFGDGTRLSIL.